The 23 T cell receptor beta chains below come from one sample, sequenced in a study of blood T cell repertoires in COVID-19. Sequencing was performed with immunoSEQ multiplex PCR; in TCRdb, only in-frame clones are kept and a portion is missing. Seen here are 310,000 or so clones, 86% observed once, and the top ten hold roughly 1.9%. The sample was peripheral blood. All receptors come from a woman in her thirties who had recovered from COVID-19.

The genes are TRBV18 and TRBJ2-7, with TRBD2 matching over 7 bases. Looked up from germline, CDR1 is KGHSH and CDR2 is LQKENI. J was trimmed by 3 bases and V by 0 bases; bases with no gene match: 5. CDR3 length: 15 residues. The CDR3, as DNA: TGTGCCAGCTCACCACCTGGGGGGGAAATCTACGAGCAGTACTTC. Protein: CASSPPGGEIYEQYF.

This clone turned up a few times. The chain couples TRBV7-9 to TRBJ1-3; D possibly corresponds to TRBD1 (6 bases). The CDR3 consists of 13 residues. CDR1 SEHNR and CDR2 FQNEAQ come from the germline V gene (reference sequence). With 7 bases removed from V and 6 bases from J, the gap between germline ends came to 13 bases. The CDR3 DNA sequence: TGTGCCAGCAACCAGGGGATTTTAAACACCATATATTTT. It translates to CASNQGILNTIYF.

The V call is TRBV5-4, the J call TRBJ2-5, with 9 bases fitting TRBD2. CDR1 SGHNT and CDR2 YYREEE come from the germline V gene (reference sequence). V trimming: 1 base; J trimming: 0 bases; junction bases outside the gene matches: 4. The CDR3 is 16 residues long. The CDR3: CASSLRSSGDQETQYF. In nucleotides, the CDR3 is TGTGCCAGCAGCTTGCGGTCTAGCGGGGACCAAGAGACCCAGTACTTC.

V is TRBV4-1 and J is TRBJ2-7, with 7 bases aligning to TRBD1. V lost 3 bases and J lost 2; bases outside the gene matches: 7. The CDR3 has 15 residues. Germline V gene data show CDR1 as MGHRA and CDR2 as YSYEKL. The CDR3 protein is CASSQFTGVTYEQYF. CDR3 sequence (DNA): TGCGCCAGCAGCCAGTTTACAGGGGTAACCTACGAGCAGTACTTC.

This rearrangement joins TRBV5-1 to TRBJ2-7, with 11 bases that match TRBD2. This CDR3 is 15 amino acids long. Germline V CDR1 and CDR2: SGHRS, YFSETQ. The V gene end was trimmed by 4 bases and the J gene end by 8 bases; junction bases not matched to a gene: 11. For the CDR3, the DNA is TGCGCCAGCAGCGGTTCGGGAACTAGCGGGAGTCAGCAGTACTTC. This gives the protein CASSGSGTSGSQQYF.

This clone occurred once. The rearrangement uses TRBV18 and TRBJ2-7; 7 bases fit TRBD2. This CDR3 has 12 amino acids. After removal of 2 bases from V and 7 bases from J, the junction contained 2 bases not matched to a gene. The germline V gene has CDR1 KGHSH and CDR2 LQKENI. This CDR3 is CASSPKGGEQYF. CDR3 sequence (DNA): TGTGCCAGCTCACCAAAGGGAGGGGAGCAGTACTTC.

The chain has TRBV11-2 and TRBJ2-5, with D perhaps TRBD2 (6 bases). The CDR3 is made up of 16 amino acids. Trimming took off 2 bases at V and 0 bases at J, with 13 bases between the two ends. CDR1 is SGHAT, CDR2 FQNNGV, per germline. The CDR3 nucleotides are TGTGCCAGCAGCTTAAGAGGGAGGCTGTACCAAGAGACCCAGTACTTC. It codes for CASSLRGRLYQETQYF.

This chain connects TRBV3-1 (or the pseudogene TRBV3-2) to TRBJ2-7; 7 bases fit TRBD1. CDR1 is LGHDT, CDR2 YNNKEL, per germline (reference sequence). The ends lost 6 bases at V and 5 bases at J; junction bases unmatched: 10. This CDR3 is built from 14 residues. For the CDR3, the DNA is TGTGCCAGCAGTCGGGACAGTCTGGGGGACGAGCAGTACTTC. Amino acid sequence: CASSRDSLGDEQYF.

This sequence joins TRBV5-6 and TRBJ2-5; D gene uncertain. From germline, CDR1 is SGHDT and CDR2 YYEEEE. The CDR3 is 12 residues long. The V end lost 2 bases, the J end lost 5 bases, and 7 bases lay between the germline ends. CDR3 bases: TGTGCCAGCAGCTTACCCCAGGAGACCCAGTACTTC. This codes for CASSLPQETQYF.

The rearrangement joins TRBV7-2 to TRBJ2-5, with a tentative D call TRBD1 (6 bases). V was clipped by 3 bases and J by 13 bases, with 18 bases between them. CDR1 is SGHTA and CDR2 is FQGNSA in the germline V gene. CDR3 length: 13 amino acids. The CDR3: CASSFTGTTKPYF. CDR3 nucleotides: TGTGCCAGCAGCTTCACCGGGACAACCAAGCCGTACTTC.

The sample holds a few counts of this clone. The chain combines TRBV3-1 (or the pseudogene TRBV3-2) with TRBJ1-6; 9 nucleotides line up with TRBD1. Germline CDR1 is LGHDT and CDR2 is YNNKEL (reference sequence). Trimming removed 4 bases from V and 14 bases from J; junction bases left unmatched: 12. The CDR3 runs 15 residues. DNA for the CDR3: TGTGCCAGCAGCCCCTCTACAGGGGGCGTAGTGGCCCTCCACTTT. The encoded protein is CASSPSTGGVVALHF.

The chain uses TRBV6-6 and TRBJ1-2; unclear D gene. Germline V gene lookup returns CDR1 MNHNY and CDR2 SVGAGI (reference sequence). This CDR3 is built from 17 residues. The V and J ends lost 5 bases and 2 bases respectively, with 21 bases between them. CDR3 residues: CASSPPRRGLSNYGYTF. For the CDR3, the DNA is TGTGCCAGCAGTCCCCCACGGCGGGGTTTGAGCAACTATGGCTACACCTTC.

The chain joins TRBV28 to TRBJ1-1; D ambiguous. Germline-derived CDR1 and CDR2 are MDHEN and SYDVKM. There are 15 residues in the CDR3. The ends were cut back, 3 bases at V and 3 bases at J, with 14 bases in the middle. CDR3 nucleotides: TGTGCCAGCAGTTTTGAGGGAGCCTCTTACACTGAAGCTTTCTTT. Its translation is CASSFEGASYTEAFF.

The chain has TRBV18 and TRBJ1-3; 9 nucleotides agree with TRBD1. J gave up 0 bases and V 5 bases, and 5 bases lay outside the gene matches. The CDR3 extends over 16 amino acids. Germline lookup yields CDR1 KGHSH and CDR2 LQKENI. CDR3 in amino acids: CASSEGQGVSGNTIYF. The DNA for the CDR3 is TGTGCCAGCTCAGAGGGACAGGGAGTCTCTGGAAACACCATATATTTT.

The rearrangement joins TRBV5-1 to TRBJ2-5, with 10 nucleotides matching TRBD2. Germline V lookup: CDR1 SGHRS, CDR2 YFSETQ. V lost 0 bases and J lost 4; bases outside the gene matches: 3. The CDR3 extends over 15 amino acids. CDR3 bases: TGCGCCAGCAGCTTGGGGACTAGCGGAGGAGAGACCCAGTACTTC. This gives the protein CASSLGTSGGETQYF.

This sequence joins TRBV6-4 and TRBJ2-7; TRBD1 matches at 9 bases. This CDR3 contains 15 residues. With 2 bases clipped from V and 8 bases from J, the junction kept 10 bases outside the gene matches. CDR1 MRHNA and CDR2 SNTAGT come from the germline V gene. The chain's CDR3 is CASSDTPGQGHQQYF. The CDR3 DNA sequence: TGTGCCAGCAGTGACACCCCGGGACAGGGACACCAGCAGTACTTC.

Only a few counts were recorded for this clone. The chain couples TRBV6-4 to TRBJ2-6; D might be TRBD1 (5 bases). The germline CDR1 and CDR2 sequences are MRHNA and SNTAGT. V was trimmed by 8 bases and J by 0 bases, leaving 14 bases between them. The CDR3 has 16 residues. CDR3 in amino acids: CASAQGTGSGANVLTF. CDR3 nucleotides: TGTGCCAGCGCTCAGGGTACAGGCTCTGGGGCCAACGTCCTGACTTTC.

The chain employs TRBV6-5 and TRBJ2-7; a possible D gene is TRBD2 (7 bases). Germline V CDR1 and CDR2: MNHEY, SVGAGI. The V end was cut by 2 bases, the J end by 1 base, with 9 bases between. This CDR3 comprises 14 residues. CDR3 region: CASSYRGASYEQYF. Here the CDR3 DNA reads TGTGCCAGCAGTTACCGGGGGGCGTCCTACGAGCAGTACTTC.

This chain joins TRBV19 and TRBJ2-7; TRBD1 matches at 9 bases. The CDR3 totals 15 residues. V shed 3 bases, J shed 0 bases, and the junction held 3 bases outside the gene matches. Germline CDR1 LNHDA, CDR2 SQIVND (reference sequence). Written as DNA, the CDR3 is TGTGCCAGTAGTATGGGGACAGGGAACTCCTACGAGCAGTACTTC. Translating it yields CASSMGTGNSYEQYF.

V usage is TRBV5-4 and J usage is TRBJ2-3, with D possibly being TRBD2 (6 bases). The CDR3 extends over 15 amino acids. The ends were cut back, 1 base at V and 1 base at J, with 10 bases in the middle. Germline V gives CDR1 SGHNT, CDR2 YYREEE (reference sequence). This CDR3 is CASSLWASGTDTQYF. CDR3 in DNA: TGTGCCAGCAGCTTGTGGGCTAGCGGCACAGATACGCAGTATTTT.

As concerns this clone: Other DNA sequences within the sample encode an identical CDR3. J is TRBJ2-7 and V is TRBV11-2; D perhaps matches TRBD2 (6 bases). The CDR3 is 16 amino acids. V dropped 1 base and J dropped 0 bases, with 13 bases sitting between them. The germline V gene encodes CDR1 SGHAT and CDR2 FQNNGV. CDR3 sequence (DNA): TGTGCCAGCAGCTTAGTTGGAGGGGTGTACTCCTACGAGCAGTACTTC. Translated: CASSLVGGVYSYEQYF.

The J gene is TRBJ2-7, the V gene TRBV7-2, with D possibly TRBD2 on 5 matching bases. V was pared by 1 base and J by 0 bases, with 16 bases between. The CDR3 is 17 amino acids. CDR1 SGHTA and CDR2 FQGNSA come from the germline V gene. CDR3 nucleotide sequence: TGTGCCAGCAGCTTAGAAGGGATCTGGGGAGTCTCCTACGAGCAGTACTTC. Protein: CASSLEGIWGVSYEQYF.

The chain joins TRBV27 to TRBJ2-2, with TRBD1 identical over 10 bases. The V gene's germline CDR1 is MNHEY and CDR2 SMNVEV (reference sequence). V trimming: 5 bases; J trimming: 6 bases; junction bases outside the gene matches: 6. This CDR3 is built from 15 residues. This chain's CDR3 is CASSLSGQGPGELFF. CDR3 nucleotide sequence: TGTGCCAGCAGTCTCTCGGGACAGGGGCCCGGGGAGCTGTTTTTT.